A selection of T cell receptor beta chains follows, all from one sample in a study of T cell responses to AZD1222 COVID-19 vaccine. Profiling relied on immunoSEQ multiplex PCR, and the TCRdb table lists in-frame clones only, not all of them. The sample lists some 170,000 clones, about 88% seen once, with 1.6% in the top ten. This specimen consisted of peripheral blood, obtained on day 0 of AZD1222 vaccination. These receptors were obtained from an adult in good health. CDR3s include the opening cysteine and the closing phenylalanine or tryptophan. Each record gives: J gene, V gene, D gene, clone size, CDR3 DNA, CDR3 protein. The D gene is left open where the match is weak. Clone size appears in some rows only: once, few, many, or a class for an expanded clone.

>TRBJ2-2|TRBV7-9|NA|NA
TGTGCCAGCAGTTTATCCGCCGGGGCCAACACCGGGGAGCTGTTTTTT
CASSLSAGANTGELFF
>TRBJ2-2|TRBV6-6|NA|once
TGTGCCAGCAGTTACGCCGCCGAACGTTATGGGGAGCTGTTTTTT
CASSYAAERYGELFF
>TRBJ2-2|TRBV5-1|TRBD1|once
TGCGCCAGCGGCACAGGGGACACCGGGGAGCTGTTTTTT
CASGTGDTGELFF
>TRBJ2-1|TRBV5-1|TRBD2|NA
TGCGCCAGCAGCGAAACTAGCGGGAGCTACAATGAGCAGTTCTTC
CASSETSGSYNEQFF
>TRBJ1-4|TRBV5-8|NA|NA
TGTGCCAGCAGCTTTCCTGGGCCTGCAACTAATGAAAAACTGTTTTTT
CASSFPGPATNEKLFF
>TRBJ1-5|TRBV5-8|TRBD1|NA
TGTGCCAGCAGCGGCGGGACAGGGCTTAATCAGCCCCAGCATTTT
CASSGGTGLNQPQHF
>TRBJ1-3|TRBV30|NA|NA
TGTGCCTGGAGTGGAAACACCATATATTTT
CAWSGNTIYF
>TRBJ2-6|TRBV3-1/TRBV3-2|NA|NA
TGTGCCAGCAGCCAAGATTTTGGGGCATCTGGGGCCAACGTCCTGACTTTC
CASSQDFGASGANVLTF
>TRBJ1-2|TRBV2|TRBD1|few
TGTGCCAGCATGTGGACAGGGCTTGACTATGGCTACACCTTC
CASMWTGLDYGYTF
>TRBJ1-2|TRBV28|NA|NA
TGTGCCAGCACGGGGGCAGCAAATAACTATGGCTACACCTTC
CASTGAANNYGYTF
>TRBJ1-5|TRBV19|NA|NA
TGTGCCAGTACCGCCCCACAGGGTTTGGGCAATCAGCCCCAGCATTTT
CASTAPQGLGNQPQHF
>TRBJ1-4|TRBV9|NA|NA
TGTGCCAGCAGCGTAGGGGCCACGGGTGAAAAACTGTTTTTT
CASSVGATGEKLFF
>TRBJ2-1|TRBV28|NA|once
TGTGCCAGCAGTGAAAAGGTTAAATCCTACAATGAGCAGTTCTTC
CASSEKVKSYNEQFF
>TRBJ1-5|TRBV28|TRBD1|NA
TGTGCCAGCAGTACCCACTTGGGACAGGGGGCGCCTACCAATCAGCCCCAGCATTTT
CASSTHLGQGAPTNQPQHF
>TRBJ1-2|TRBV28|NA|NA
TGTGCCAGCAGTTTATTAATAGGGGATGCGAGTGGCTACACCTTC
CASSLLIGDASGYTF
>TRBJ2-1|TRBV9|TRBD2|NA
TGTGCCAGCAGCTTTAGCGGGGGATACCACAATGAGCAGTTCTTC
CASSFSGGYHNEQFF
>TRBJ2-7|TRBV12-3/TRBV12-4|NA|once
TGTGCCGGCAGCCCTGGGTTTGCCGAGCAGTACTTC
CAGSPGFAEQYF
>TRBJ1-6|TRBV28|TRBD1|NA
TGTGCCAGCAGTTCTCGGGACAGGGTTAATTCACCCCTCCACTTT
CASSSRDRVNSPLHF
>TRBJ1-5|TRBV28|NA|NA
TGTGCCAGCAGTTTATTGGGGGGCAATCAGCCCCAGCATTTT
CASSLLGGNQPQHF
>TRBJ2-1|TRBV6-4|NA|NA
TGTGCCAGCAGTGAGGACATGAGCTCCTACAATGAGCAGTTCTTC
CASSEDMSSYNEQFF
>TRBJ1-5|TRBV7-9|NA|NA
TGTGCCAGCTCCCTGGTTGGGGGTGGTAATCAGCCCCAGCATTTT
CASSLVGGGNQPQHF
>TRBJ1-5|TRBV27|NA|NA
TGTGCCAGCAGTTCGACCCCGGACATTAGCAATCAGCCCCAGCATTTT
CASSSTPDISNQPQHF
>TRBJ2-6|TRBV7-8|NA|NA
TGTGCCAGCAGCTTTTTGTCAGGTATCCCTAGCTCTGGGGCCAACGTCCTGACTTTC
CASSFLSGIPSSGANVLTF
>TRBJ2-1|TRBV28|NA|NA
TGTGCCACTACGAGCGGATTGAGTGGCAATGAGCAGTTCTTC
CATTSGLSGNEQFF
>TRBJ2-3|TRBV5-1|TRBD1|NA
TGCGCCAGCAGCTTGGTTGGGACAGGGGGAGATACGCAGTATTTT
CASSLVGTGGDTQYF
>TRBJ2-1|TRBV5-6|NA|once
TGTGCCAGCAGCTTGGGGTTGGAGCAGTTCTTC
CASSLGLEQFF
>TRBJ1-2|TRBV9|NA|NA
TGTGCCAGCAAAACTTCGGGGACCTATGGCTACACCTTC
CASKTSGTYGYTF
>TRBJ2-2|TRBV6-5|TRBD2|NA
TGTGCCAGCAGTTTAGCGGGCGCGAACACCGGGGAGCTGTTTTTT
CASSLAGANTGELFF
>TRBJ2-7|TRBV12-3/TRBV12-4|NA|NA
TGTGCCAGCAGCATTGACGGTTACGAGCAGTACTTC
CASSIDGYEQYF
>TRBJ1-2|TRBV5-4|NA|NA
TGTGCCAGCAGCTTGGTACTGGGGAACTATGGCTACACCTTC
CASSLVLGNYGYTF
>TRBJ2-3|TRBV5-4|NA|NA
TGTGCCAGCAGCTCGGGGCAGACCTACACAGATACGCAGTATTTT
CASSSGQTYTDTQYF
>TRBJ1-2|TRBV18|TRBD1|NA
TGTGCCAGCTCACCGGGACAGGCTGGCTATGGCTACACCTTC
CASSPGQAGYGYTF
>TRBJ1-3|TRBV27|NA|NA
TGTGCCAGCAGTCCACAAAACACCATATATTTT
CASSPQNTIYF
>TRBJ2-1|TRBV7-6|TRBD1|NA
TGTGCCAGCAGCTTAGCGCTGGACAGGGTACTTCACAATGAGCAGTTCTTC
CASSLALDRVLHNEQFF
>TRBJ1-5|TRBV4-2|TRBD1|once
TGTGCCAGCAGCCAAAATTGGGGACAGGACCTATTAGCGCCCCAGCATTTT
CASSQNWGQDLLAPQHF
>TRBJ1-1|TRBV28|TRBD1|NA
TGTGCCAGCAGTTTTCCAGGGACAGGCACTGAAGCTTTCTTT
CASSFPGTGTEAFF
>TRBJ2-1|TRBV6-6|TRBD1|NA
TGTGCCAGCAGTTACCTTGGGACAGGGGCCAATGAGCAGTTCTTC
CASSYLGTGANEQFF
>TRBJ2-7|TRBV7-9|NA|once
TGTGCCAGCAGCCGGGCGGAGCTTTTCGCCTACGAGCAGTACTTC
CASSRAELFAYEQYF
>TRBJ2-7|TRBV3-1/TRBV3-2|NA|NA
TGTGCCAGCAGCCTATCCCTCGGGGCGTTGGAGCAGTACTTC
CASSLSLGALEQYF
>TRBJ1-1|TRBV5-1|NA|NA
TGCGCCAGCAGCGGGAGTGGGGTGAACACTGAAGCTTTCTTT
CASSGSGVNTEAFF
>TRBJ2-5|TRBV28|NA|NA
TGTGCCAGCAGGACTTGGCGGGGCCAAGAGACCCAGTACTTC
CASRTWRGQETQYF
>TRBJ1-4|TRBV11-2|NA|NA
TGTGCCAGCAGCTTAGGCGCCATTGCAACTAATGAAAAACTGTTTTTT
CASSLGAIATNEKLFF
>TRBJ1-5|TRBV28|NA|NA
TGTGCCAGCAGTACCACCAGGGGTTCGCGCAATCAGCCCCAGCATTTT
CASSTTRGSRNQPQHF
>TRBJ2-2|TRBV5-5|NA|once
TGTGCCAGCAGCTTGAGTACGGGGAACACCGGGGAGCTGTTTTTT
CASSLSTGNTGELFF